This passage covers 3 T cell receptor beta chains from one sample sequenced in a study of control samples from healthy donors and cancer patients. Only in-frame clones appear in the TCRdb table, and some are missing; sequencing was by immunoSEQ multiplex PCR. Among approximately 150,000 clones, about nine tenths were seen once, and the ten largest hold 2%. The sample consisted of blood. The receptors derive from a woman aged 40 to 50 in good health.

V usage is TRBV27 and J usage is TRBJ1-1; 7 bases fit TRBD1. J lost 8 bases, V lost 3 bases, and 9 bases had no gene match. Germline V gene data show CDR1 as MNHEY and CDR2 as SMNVEV (reference sequence). The CDR3 consists of 14 residues. CDR3 DNA: TGTGCCAGCAGTTTGCCAACCGAGGGGGCGGAAGCTTTCTTT. Amino acid sequence: CASSLPTEGAEAFF.

V gene TRBV5-1 combines with J gene TRBJ2-7, with 8 bases fitting TRBD2. V trimming: 2 bases; J trimming: 1 base; junction bases outside the gene matches: 5. This CDR3 comprises 15 residues. Germline V gene data show CDR1 as SGHRS and CDR2 as YFSETQ. The CDR3 is CASSFRGGPSYEQYF. The CDR3 DNA is TGCGCCAGCAGCTTCCGCGGGGGGCCATCCTACGAGCAGTACTTC.

Written as DNA, the CDR3 is TGTGCCAGTAGTATGCAAGGGGCAGGCAATCAGCCCCAGCATTTT. Amino acid sequence: CASSMQGAGNQPQHF. The chain carries TRBV19 and TRBJ1-5, with a tentative D call TRBD1 (5 bases). CDR1 and CDR2 (germline): LNHDA, SQIVND (reference sequence). V lost 3 bases and J lost 2, with 11 bases in between. CDR3 length: 15 residues.